This T cell receptor beta chain was recorded in a study of cytomegalovirus exposure and HLA in healthy donors. Study-level results: About 87% or about 30% of the time was how often most TCR beta V segments were productive, according to an earlier analysis.

Healthy individuals who donated bone marrow served as the donors. A remark on this clone: The antigen remains undetermined.

This PCR relied on a set of 60 Vbeta primers and 13 Jbeta primers. Libraries were prepared by immunoSEQ multiplex PCR; TCRdb keeps only in-frame clonotypes and omits some of them. The sample lists about 150,000 clones, approximately 71% occurring once. The TCR comes from a man younger than 30 in good health and CMV-seropositive. The sequencing sample was made of PBMCs.

The CDR3 coding sequence is TGTGCCAGCAGCTTTCTCGGCGAGCAGTACTTC. Encoded protein: CASSFLGEQYF. The V call is TRBV7-2, the J call TRBJ2-7; no definite D call. CDR3 length equals 11 residues. From germline, CDR1 is SGHTA and CDR2 FQGNSA. The ends were cut back, 3 bases at V and 6 bases at J, with 6 bases in the middle.